The rows below give T cell receptor beta chains drawn from one sample of a study of control samples from healthy donors and cancer patients. Only in-frame clones appear in the TCRdb table, and some are missing; sequencing was by immunoSEQ multiplex PCR. The table lists around 150,000 clones, around nine tenths of them singletons. The sequencing sample was made of blood. Source of these receptors: a man aged 18 to 30 in good health. Each CDR3 is given with its conserved first and last residue. Fields, in order: CDR3 length, J gene, V gene, CDR3 protein.

CDR3 length: 15
J gene: TRBJ2-5
V gene: TRBV5-5
CDR3 protein: CASSLGQGVKETQYF

CDR3 length: 13
J gene: TRBJ2-7
V gene: TRBV28
CDR3 protein: CASRGQAMYEQYF

CDR3 length: 14
J gene: TRBJ2-1
V gene: TRBV10-3
CDR3 protein: CAISESFKDLEQFF

CDR3 length: 15
J gene: TRBJ2-1
V gene: TRBV6-4
CDR3 protein: CASSASSGGGDEQFF

CDR3 length: 15
J gene: TRBJ2-1
V gene: TRBV7-9
CDR3 protein: CASSLELASYNEQFF

CDR3 length: 12
J gene: TRBJ2-7
V gene: TRBV9
CDR3 protein: CASSVDGGEQYF

CDR3 length: 14
J gene: TRBJ2-1
V gene: TRBV5-4
CDR3 protein: CASSLGTGINEQFF

CDR3 length: 15
J gene: TRBJ2-7
V gene: TRBV30
CDR3 protein: CAWTDRDRGSYEQYF

CDR3 length: 13
J gene: TRBJ1-2
V gene: TRBV28
CDR3 protein: CASRPGQRNGYTF

CDR3 length: 14
J gene: TRBJ2-7
V gene: TRBV6-2/TRBV6-3
CDR3 protein: CASSWLDAMSEQYF

CDR3 length: 14
J gene: TRBJ2-1
V gene: TRBV6-5
CDR3 protein: CASSKGPSRSEQFF

CDR3 length: 14
J gene: TRBJ1-6
V gene: TRBV28
CDR3 protein: CASSTRGGGSPLHF

CDR3 length: 14
J gene: TRBJ2-3
V gene: TRBV11-2
CDR3 protein: CASSHRTARDTQYF

CDR3 length: 15
J gene: TRBJ2-7
V gene: TRBV5-1
CDR3 protein: CASSLGGTGINEQYF

CDR3 length: 18
J gene: TRBJ1-5
V gene: TRBV3-1/TRBV3-2
CDR3 protein: CASSQDQTGNPRYQPQHF

CDR3 length: 15
J gene: TRBJ2-2
V gene: TRBV28
CDR3 protein: CASSEIAGKTGELFF

CDR3 length: 12
J gene: TRBJ2-7
V gene: TRBV11-2
CDR3 protein: CASTHGDYEQYF

CDR3 length: 18
J gene: TRBJ1-5
V gene: TRBV28
CDR3 protein: CASSLQTGAVWSNQPQHF

CDR3 length: 15
J gene: TRBJ2-7
V gene: TRBV7-9
CDR3 protein: CASSLQPGKTYEQYF

CDR3 length: 13
J gene: TRBJ2-1
V gene: TRBV9
CDR3 protein: CASSGGRELQQFF

CDR3 length: 14
J gene: TRBJ1-1
V gene: TRBV9
CDR3 protein: CASSLTGENTEAFF

CDR3 length: 17
J gene: TRBJ2-2
V gene: TRBV4-1
CDR3 protein: CASSQEGTGANTGELFF

CDR3 length: 15
J gene: TRBJ2-7
V gene: TRBV18
CDR3 protein: CASSPSGLANYEQYF

CDR3 length: 14
J gene: TRBJ2-7
V gene: TRBV13
CDR3 protein: CASSFRDRENEQYF

CDR3 length: 16
J gene: TRBJ2-5
V gene: TRBV6-2/TRBV6-3
CDR3 protein: CASSKVNDRNGETQYF

CDR3 length: 20
J gene: TRBJ2-7
V gene: TRBV28
CDR3 protein: CASRTRANLSVRAWGYEQYF